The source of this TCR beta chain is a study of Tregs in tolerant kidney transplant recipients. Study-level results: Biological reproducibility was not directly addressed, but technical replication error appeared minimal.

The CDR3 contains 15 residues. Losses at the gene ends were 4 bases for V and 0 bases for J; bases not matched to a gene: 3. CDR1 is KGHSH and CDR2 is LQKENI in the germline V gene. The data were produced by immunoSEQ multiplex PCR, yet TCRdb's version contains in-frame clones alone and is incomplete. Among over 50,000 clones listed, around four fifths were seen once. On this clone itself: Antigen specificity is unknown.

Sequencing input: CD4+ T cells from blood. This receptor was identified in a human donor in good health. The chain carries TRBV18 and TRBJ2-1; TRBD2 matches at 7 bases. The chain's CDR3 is CASSRGGSSYNEQFF. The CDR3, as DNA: TGTGCCAGCTCACGGGGGGGGAGCTCCTACAATGAGCAGTTCTTC. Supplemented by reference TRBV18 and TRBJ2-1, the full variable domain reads NAGVMQNPRHLVRRRGQEARLRCSPMKGHSHVYWYRQLPEEGLKFMVYLQKENIIDESGMPKERFSAEFPKEGPSILRIQQVVRGDSAAYFCASSRGGSSYNEQFFGPGTRLTVL.